The clone carrying this T cell receptor (beta chain) was found many times. Its antigen is not identified. The data derive from a study of T cells in Graves' hyperthyroidism and ophthalmopathy. Amplification targeted TCR beta CDR3 regions from RNA transcripts. With the HTBI primer set, the TCR CDR3 went through a first round of RT-PCR. TCRdb independently ran MiXCR on the multiplex PCR reads; one entry per CDR3 protein. The sample holds a few hundred thousand distinct CDR3 sequences, 15% to 18% seen once. The V and J ends lost 4 bases and 6 bases respectively, with 16 bases between them. The length of the CDR3 is 14 residues. CDR1 and CDR2 (germline): LGHDT, YNNKEL (reference sequence). Findings of the study overall: The blood repertoire included most of the expanded thyroid clonotypes above 0.001.

Specimen: blood. This clonotype originated in a woman younger than 35 with Graves' hyperthyroidism. J is TRBJ2-7 and V is TRBV3-1, with D perhaps being TRBD1 or TRBD2 (5 bases each). CDR3 protein: CASSPRGAEGEQYF. CDR3 nucleotides: TGTGCCAGCAGCCCGAGGGGAGCTGAGGGCGAGCAGTACTTC.